Here is one TCR beta chain with its context. This record comes from a study of blood T cell repertoires in COVID-19. Study as a whole: Both acute and convalescent COVID-19 samples were obtained from the United States, Italy and Spain.

Data came from immunoSEQ multiplex PCR; TCRdb stores just in-frame clones and leaves some out. Of some 250,000 clones detected, 70% to 90% appear once; the ten largest clones hold around 2.9%. The receptor was derived from a woman between 25 and 40 years old who had recovered from COVID-19. Sequencing used peripheral blood.

CDR3 nucleotide sequence: TGTGCCAGCAGCTGGGACTACACAGATACGCAGTATTTT. The encoded protein is CASSWDYTDTQYF. The V gene is TRBV5-4, the J gene TRBJ2-3; 7 nucleotides agree with TRBD2. Germline-derived CDR1 and CDR2 are SGHNT and YYREEE (reference sequence). The junction had 0 bases not matched to a gene; V was cut back by 3 bases and J by 2 bases. This CDR3 is 13 amino acids long.